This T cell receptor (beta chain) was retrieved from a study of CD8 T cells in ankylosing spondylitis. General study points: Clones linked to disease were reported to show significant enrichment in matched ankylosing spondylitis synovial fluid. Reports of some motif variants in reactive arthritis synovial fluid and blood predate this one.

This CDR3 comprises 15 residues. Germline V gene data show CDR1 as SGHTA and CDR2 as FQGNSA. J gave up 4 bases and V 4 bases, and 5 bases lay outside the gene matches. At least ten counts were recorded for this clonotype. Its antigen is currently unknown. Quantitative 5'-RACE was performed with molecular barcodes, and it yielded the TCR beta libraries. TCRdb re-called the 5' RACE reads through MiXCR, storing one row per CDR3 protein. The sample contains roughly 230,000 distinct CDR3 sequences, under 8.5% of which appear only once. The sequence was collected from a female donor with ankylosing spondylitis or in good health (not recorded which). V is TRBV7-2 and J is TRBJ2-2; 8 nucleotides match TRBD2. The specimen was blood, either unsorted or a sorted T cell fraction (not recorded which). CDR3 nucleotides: TGTGCCAGCAGCTACAGCGGGAGCGGCACCGGGGAGCTGTTTTTT. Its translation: CASSYSGSGTGELFF. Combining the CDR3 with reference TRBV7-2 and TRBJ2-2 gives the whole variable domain GAGVSQSPSNKVTEKGKDVELRCDPISGHTALYWYRQSLGQGLEFLIYFQGNSAPDKSGLPSDRFSAERTGGSVSTLTIQRTQQEDSAVYLCASSYSGSGTGELFFGEGSRLTVL.